A single sample gave rise to the 27 T cell receptor beta chains below, sequenced in a study of shared clonotypes between healthy human individuals. TCRdb's copy holds only in-frame clones and misses some; the assay was immunoSEQ multiplex PCR. Of 300,000 to 350,000 clones in the sample, more than 60% were seen once. The sample was memory CD4+ T cells sorted from blood. As to subset: CD45RA-negative fraction. The receptors originated from a man aged 30-40 years in good health.

V is TRBV7-2 and J is TRBJ2-1; 7 nucleotides match TRBD2. Germline V CDR1 and CDR2: SGHTA, FQGNSA. J gave up 9 bases and V 4 bases, and 6 bases lay outside the gene matches. The CDR3 contains 13 residues. Written as DNA, the CDR3 is TGTGCCAGCAGCTACAGCGGGAAAGGTGAGCAGTTCTTC. It encodes CASSYSGKGEQFF.

The chain has TRBV27 and TRBJ2-7, with 7 positions matching TRBD1. The V gene's germline CDR1 is MNHEY and CDR2 SMNVEV (reference sequence). The CDR3 is 15 residues long. Losses at the gene ends were 6 bases for V and 3 bases for J; bases not matched to a gene: 11. CDR3 DNA sequence: TGTGCCAGCAGCCAATTCGGGGACAGAGGCTACGAGCAGTACTTC. Protein product: CASSQFGDRGYEQYF.

This sequence joins TRBV14 and TRBJ1-1; no firm D call. Germline assignment: CDR1 SGHDN and CDR2 FVKESK. V was cut by 3 bases and J by 6 bases, with 23 bases left in between. This CDR3 is 17 amino acids long. CDR3 loop: CASSHHVAPKAAPEAFF. The CDR3 region has the DNA TGTGCCAGCAGCCACCATGTGGCCCCGAAGGCCGCGCCTGAAGCTTTCTTT.

This clone was picked up a small number of times. The chain is built from TRBV9 and TRBJ2-7; no definite D call. The V gene lost 0 bases and the J gene lost 6 bases, with 10 bases spanning the gap. The CDR3 has 13 amino acids. CDR1 and CDR2 (germline): SGDLS, YYNGEE. CDR3: CASSVAPTREQYF. CDR3 nucleotide sequence: TGTGCCAGCAGCGTAGCGCCCACTCGCGAGCAGTACTTC.

The chain carries TRBV19 and TRBJ2-7, with 7 bases aligning to TRBD1. V lost 4 bases to trimming and J lost 1 base; unmatched junction nucleotides: 7. The CDR3 has 15 residues. Germline V CDR1 and CDR2: LNHDA, SQIVND (reference sequence). The CDR3 DNA is TGTGCCAGTAGTACCCGGGACAGTTTATCCTACGAGCAGTACTTC. This sequence encodes CASSTRDSLSYEQYF. The full variable domain, its missing parts supplied by reference TRBV19 and TRBJ2-7, is DGGITQSPKYLFRKEGQNVTLSCEQNLNHDAMYWYRQDPGQGLRLIYYSQIVNDFQKGDIAEGYSVSREKKESFPLTVTSAQKNPTAFYLCASSTRDSLSYEQYFGPGTRLTVT.

The rearrangement joins TRBV19 to TRBJ1-3; D unclear. With 5 bases removed from V and 0 bases from J, the gap between germline ends came to 14 bases. The germline V gene has CDR1 LNHDA and CDR2 SQIVND (reference sequence). This CDR3 contains 16 residues. CDR3 nucleotides: TGTGCCAGTAGTGTCGGACGAGTAAGCTCTGGAAACACCATATATTTT. Amino acid sequence: CASSVGRVSSGNTIYF.

This chain links TRBV28 with TRBJ2-2, with 11 positions matching TRBD2. This CDR3 comprises 17 residues. The junction had 5 bases not matched to a gene; V was cut back by 2 bases and J by 3 bases. Germline V gene sequence: CDR1 MDHEN, CDR2 SYDVKM. Here the CDR3 DNA reads TGTGCCAGCAGTTTAAGACTAGCGGGATATGACACCGGGGAGCTGTTTTTT. Its protein is CASSLRLAGYDTGELFF.

This clone has only a few counts. V and J are TRBV18 and TRBJ2-1; no clear D gene. The V gene lost 3 bases and the J gene lost 7 bases, with 16 bases spanning the gap. The CDR3 contains 15 residues. CDR1 is KGHSH and CDR2 is LQKENI in the germline V gene. CDR3 residues: CASSPTTARSNEQFF. CDR3 DNA: TGTGCCAGCTCACCTACAACAGCCCGCAGTAATGAGCAGTTCTTC.

This chain connects TRBV18 to TRBJ2-5; D perhaps matches TRBD2 (5 bases). Trimming took off 3 bases at V and 9 bases at J, with 14 bases between the two ends. The CDR3 sequence is 13 residues long. Germline lookup yields CDR1 KGHSH and CDR2 LQKENI. In DNA, the CDR3 is TGTGCCAGCTCACCCCGGCAGGACGGGGCCCAGTACTTC. Translating it yields CASSPRQDGAQYF. Variable domain in full (rest from reference TRBV18 and TRBJ2-5): NAGVMQNPRHLVRRRGQEARLRCSPMKGHSHVYWYRQLPEEGLKFMVYLQKENIIDESGMPKERFSAEFPKEGPSILRIQQVVRGDSAAYFCASSPRQDGAQYFGPGTRLLVL.

This chain links TRBV19 with TRBJ2-5, with D perhaps given as TRBD1 or TRBD2 (5 bases each). The CDR3 is 15 residues long. Trimming left V 4 bases short and J 5 bases short, with 17 bases between. Germline-derived CDR1 and CDR2 are LNHDA and SQIVND (reference sequence). The CDR3 DNA reads as TGTGCCAGTAGTAGCAGGGAAAATAGGAGGGAGACCCAGTACTTC. Encoded protein: CASSSRENRRETQYF.

The rearrangement links TRBV9 to TRBJ2-1; a weak D match, TRBD2 (6 bases). CDR1 and CDR2 (germline): SGDLS, YYNGEE. The CDR3 extends over 13 amino acids. V dropped 3 bases and J dropped 8 bases, with 12 bases sitting between them. CDR3 amino acids: CASSARRDDEQFF. CDR3 sequence (DNA): TGTGCCAGCAGCGCCCGGCGGGACGATGAGCAGTTCTTC.

The J gene is TRBJ1-3, the V gene TRBV6-6; the D gene is possibly TRBD1 (5 bases). In germline, CDR1 is MNHNY, CDR2 SVGAGI (reference sequence). The V end was cut by 2 bases, the J end by 7 bases, with 9 bases between. CDR3 size: 13 residues. The CDR3 nucleotides are TGTGCCAGCAGTTACACGGGGCTTAACACCATATATTTT. This sequence encodes CASSYTGLNTIYF.

The genes are TRBV25-1 and TRBJ1-5; D call uncertain. This CDR3 is built from 11 residues. Trimming shortened V by 8 bases and J by 4 bases, and 6 bases separated the two germline ends. From germline, CDR1 is MGHDK and CDR2 SYGVNS. CDR3 residues: CASGQNQPQHF. CDR3 sequence (DNA): TGTGCCAGCGGGCAAAATCAGCCCCAGCATTTT.

This sequence joins TRBV7-2 and TRBJ2-7; 9 bases line up with TRBD2. V lost 5 bases to trimming and J lost 2 bases; unmatched junction nucleotides: 7. The CDR3 consists of 15 residues. From germline, CDR1 is SGHTA and CDR2 FQGNSA. As DNA, the CDR3 is TGTGCCAGCAGCATAGATCCTAGCGGGGCCTACGAGCAGTACTTC. Translation: CASSIDPSGAYEQYF.

On this clone itself: Other nucleotide sequences in the sample specify the same CDR3. The V and J genes are TRBV2 and TRBJ2-5, with 7 bases fitting TRBD1. This CDR3 is 13 amino acids long. Losses at the gene ends were 9 bases for V and 1 base for J; bases not matched to a gene: 5. Germline values: CDR1 SNHLY, CDR2 FYNNEI. The CDR3 sequence: CASSRDSQETQYF. In DNA form, the CDR3 reads TGTGCCAGTTCCAGGGACAGCCAAGAGACCCAGTACTTC.

The V and J genes are TRBV28 and TRBJ2-2; D uncertain. Trimming left V 6 bases short and J 8 bases short, with 19 bases between. The CDR3 has 15 amino acids. In germline, CDR1 is MDHEN, CDR2 SYDVKM. CDR3 region: CASSPGWGSPGELFF. CDR3 DNA: TGTGCCAGCAGCCCCGGATGGGGATCCCCTGGGGAGCTGTTTTTT.

The chain joins TRBV5-1 to TRBJ2-7, with TRBD1 matching over 9 bases. CDR3 size: 15 residues. The ends lost 0 bases at V and 5 bases at J; junction bases unmatched: 6. Germline V gene sequence: CDR1 SGHRS, CDR2 YFSETQ. In DNA, the CDR3 is TGCGCCAGCAGCTTGGCCGTAGGGACAGGGAACGAGCAGTACTTC. Its translation is CASSLAVGTGNEQYF.

This chain connects TRBV7-9 to TRBJ1-3; D call uncertain. V lost 0 bases and J 2 bases, leaving 11 bases between the germline ends. Germline CDR1 is SEHNR and CDR2 is FQNEAQ (reference sequence). The CDR3 extends over 16 amino acids. The CDR3 protein is CASSLAPGSTGNTIYF. DNA of the CDR3: TGTGCCAGCAGCTTAGCTCCGGGGTCTACTGGAAACACCATATATTTT.

V and J are TRBV7-9 and TRBJ2-2; 9 nucleotides agree with TRBD1. There are 16 residues in the CDR3. Looked up from germline, CDR1 is SEHNR and CDR2 is FQNEAQ (reference sequence). J lost 5 bases, V lost 6 bases, and 10 bases had no gene match. CDR3 sequence (DNA): TGTGCCAGCAGGGTTACAGGGGGCATTTTAACCGGGGAGCTGTTTTTT. Its protein is CASRVTGGILTGELFF.

This clone has more than one count but fewer than ten. The J gene is TRBJ2-3, the V gene TRBV19; D ambiguous. The V gene's germline CDR1 is LNHDA and CDR2 SQIVND (reference sequence). This CDR3 contains 13 residues. V was cut by 6 bases and J by 3 bases, with 10 bases left in between. DNA for the CDR3: TGTGCCAGTAGCGGTAGCCGAACAGATACGCAGTATTTT. Its protein is CASSGSRTDTQYF.

The rearrangement joins TRBV7-9 to TRBJ1-2; tentative D call: TRBD1 (5 bases). The CDR3 totals 14 residues. Germline loops: CDR1 SEHNR, CDR2 FQNEAQ (reference sequence). V shed 6 bases and J shed 2 bases, with 13 bases lying between them. As DNA, the CDR3 is TGTGCCAGCAGGGGGAAGGGACCGAACTATGGCTACACCTTC. Translation gives CASRGKGPNYGYTF.

V and J are TRBV2 and TRBJ1-5; 7 bases agree with TRBD1. V lost 8 bases to trimming and J lost 6 bases; unmatched junction nucleotides: 7. The V gene's germline CDR1 is SNHLY and CDR2 FYNNEI. The CDR3 has 13 amino acids. CDR3 in DNA: TGTGCCAGCGGAAGGGGGCGCGGTCAGCCCCAGCATTTT. Translating gives CASGRGRGQPQHF.

The V and J genes are TRBV11-2 and TRBJ2-7; 9 nucleotides align to TRBD1. V was pared by 5 bases and J by 3 bases, with 8 bases of the junction left unmatched. This CDR3 contains 15 residues. Germline loops: CDR1 SGHAT, CDR2 FQNNGV. The CDR3 bases are TGTGCCAGCAGCATCTCCGGGACAGGGTACTACGAGCAGTACTTC. Translating gives CASSISGTGYYEQYF.

V is TRBV4-2 and J is TRBJ2-2, with 14 positions matching TRBD2. The V and J ends lost 0 bases and 3 bases, in that order; junction bases with no gene match: 6. CDR3 length equals 19 residues. Germline V gene sequence: CDR1 LGHNA, CDR2 YNFKEQ. The CDR3 protein is CASSQESAGLAGDTGELFF. CDR3 bases: TGTGCCAGCAGCCAAGAGTCGGCGGGACTAGCGGGAGACACCGGGGAGCTGTTTTTT.

The V and J genes are TRBV7-2 and TRBJ2-3; 10 nucleotides match TRBD2. The V segment lost 1 base and the J segment 4 bases; nucleotides outside the gene matches: 11. The CDR3 extends over 18 amino acids. CDR1 and CDR2 from the germline V gene are SGHTA and FQGNSA. The CDR3 DNA reads as TGTGCCAGCAGCTTAGGTCCAGGGAAGCGGGAGGGCTCAGATACGCAGTATTTT. The encoded protein is CASSLGPGKREGSDTQYF.

This clone showed up just a few times. This chain links TRBV19 with TRBJ1-1; D is unresolved. There are 15 residues in the CDR3. The V gene lost 7 bases and the J gene lost 10 bases, with 25 bases spanning the gap. The germline gives CDR1 LNHDA, CDR2 SQIVND (reference sequence). Written as DNA, the CDR3 is TGTGCCAGTATGAAGCGAATAGACCCCGACGGAGGAGCTTTCTTT. Amino acids: CASMKRIDPDGGAFF.

V and J are TRBV27 and TRBJ2-1, with a tentative D call TRBD1 (6 bases). This CDR3 has 12 amino acids. Germline V CDR1 and CDR2: MNHEY, SMNVEV (reference sequence). Trimming left V 3 bases short and J 15 bases short, with 15 bases between. CDR3 nucleotide sequence: TGTGCCAGCAGTTTCGATGCAGGGGCGCGGTTCTTC. This codes for CASSFDAGARFF.